Listed here are 14 T cell receptor beta chains from one sample, sequenced in a study of T cells in localized non-small cell lung cancer. Sequenced by immunoSEQ multiplex PCR; TCRdb stores in-frame clones only, minus some. The sample contains tens of thousands of clones, 85% to 95% of which appear only once. Sequences were derived from peripheral blood, sampled before any cancer treatment. These receptors all stem from a woman aged 35 to 75 with stage I lung adenocarcinoma.

The rearrangement uses TRBV2 and TRBJ1-5, with TRBD1 identical over 8 bases. The CDR3 has 14 amino acids. V shed 7 bases and J 2 bases; nucleotides not matched to a gene: 4. Germline CDR1 and CDR2: SNHLY and FYNNEI. The CDR3 protein is CASNLDRGNQPQHF. The CDR3 DNA reads as TGTGCCAGCAACTTGGACAGGGGCAATCAGCCCCAGCATTTT.

The chain is built from TRBV6-5 and TRBJ2-7; the match to TRBD1 covers 7 bases. V dropped 5 bases and J dropped 3; count of bases not matched to a gene: 10. Germline lookup yields CDR1 MNHEY and CDR2 SVGAGI. There are 15 residues in the CDR3. CDR3 nucleotides: TGTGCCAGCAGTCGGGACAGCCGATCGTTCTACGAGCAGTACTTC. Translated, it gives CASSRDSRSFYEQYF.

The chain recombines TRBV6-5 with TRBJ2-2; D unclear. V was cut by 7 bases and J by 1 base, with 7 bases left in between. The CDR3 sequence is 13 residues long. In germline, CDR1 is MNHEY, CDR2 SVGAGI. The CDR3, as DNA: TGTGCCAGCACGTATCAGAACACCGGGGAGCTGTTTTTT. It encodes CASTYQNTGELFF.

The chain carries TRBV6-1 and TRBJ2-7, with TRBD2 identical over 14 bases. J was trimmed by 4 bases and V by 1 base; bases with no gene match: 0. Germline V gene lookup returns CDR1 MNHNS and CDR2 SASEGT. The CDR3 spans 15 residues. As DNA, the CDR3 is TGTGCCAGCAGTGAAGGACTAGCGGGAGGGTACGAGCAGTACTTC. This codes for CASSEGLAGGYEQYF.

V gene TRBV7-2 combines with J gene TRBJ1-2, with 7 nucleotides matching TRBD1. J was trimmed by 4 bases and V by 5 bases; bases with no gene match: 7. The CDR3 runs 14 residues. The germline gives CDR1 SGHTA, CDR2 FQGNSA. CDR3 region: CASSRKGQLYGYTF. In DNA form, the CDR3 reads TGTGCCAGCAGCCGTAAGGGACAGCTCTATGGCTACACCTTC.

The rearrangement links TRBV27 to TRBJ2-2, with 7 bases aligning to TRBD1. The CDR3 loop spans 15 amino acids. The trim removed 6 bases at V and 2 bases at J, leaving 6 bases unmatched. The V gene's germline CDR1 is MNHEY and CDR2 SMNVEV (reference sequence). DNA of the CDR3: TGTGCCAGCAGCCTGACAGGGTTCAACACCGGGGAGCTGTTTTTT. Translation gives CASSLTGFNTGELFF.

This clone was seen a single time. The V and J genes are TRBV5-8 and TRBJ2-2, with 9 bases matching TRBD1. This CDR3 has 15 amino acids. V lost 4 bases and J lost 5; bases outside the gene matches: 6. Per germline, CDR1 SGHTS and CDR2 YDEGEE. The CDR3 protein is CASSAGQGRTGELFF. DNA of the CDR3: TGTGCCAGCAGCGCGGGACAGGGTCGGACCGGGGAGCTGTTTTTT.

The chain recombines TRBV2 with TRBJ1-5; tentative D call: TRBD1 (5 bases). Between the trimmed V and J ends, which lost 5 bases and 3 bases, there was a span of 14 bases. The CDR3 loop spans 15 amino acids. CDR1 and CDR2 from the germline V gene are SNHLY and FYNNEI. CDR3 amino acids: CASSFEQVINQPQHF. As DNA, the CDR3 is TGTGCCAGCAGTTTCGAACAGGTGATCAATCAGCCCCAGCATTTT.

The chain joins TRBV5-6 to TRBJ1-2, with D tentatively TRBD1 (5 bases). The CDR3 spans 15 residues. V lost 2 bases, J lost 1 base, and 12 bases lay in between. CDR1 SGHDT and CDR2 YYEEEE come from the germline V gene. The CDR3 sequence: CASSFKPGNNYGYTF. CDR3 in DNA: TGTGCCAGCAGCTTCAAACCAGGGAATAACTATGGCTACACCTTC.

This clone appeared a few times. This chain's CDR3 is CASSGGTEPYSPLHF. CDR3 DNA sequence: TGTGCCAGCAGCGGTGGGACAGAGCCTTATTCACCCCTCCACTTT. The chain joins TRBV5-6 to TRBJ1-6; TRBD1 matches 7 bases. V lost 4 bases to trimming and J lost 8 bases; unmatched junction nucleotides: 9. CDR3 length: 15 amino acids. The germline gives CDR1 SGHDT, CDR2 YYEEEE.

This clone was counted a single time. This chain joins TRBV6-6 and TRBJ1-2; D remains unclear. The V gene's germline CDR1 is MNHNY and CDR2 SVGAGI (reference sequence). There are 12 residues in the CDR3. Trimming left V 2 bases short and J 7 bases short, with 8 bases between. The CDR3 reads CASSYPEGGYTF. CDR3 sequence (DNA): TGTGCCAGCAGTTACCCTGAGGGTGGCTACACCTTC.

This clone was recorded once. V and J are TRBV11-2 and TRBJ2-5; 7 nucleotides line up with TRBD2. Germline V gene sequence: CDR1 SGHAT, CDR2 FQNNGV. The CDR3 totals 15 residues. V was clipped by 1 base and J by 2 bases; unmatched bases: 4. The CDR3 here is CASSLVGRAQETQYF. CDR3 coding DNA: TGTGCCAGCAGCTTAGTAGGGAGGGCGCAAGAGACCCAGTACTTC.

This clone has just one count. The chain recombines TRBV6-6 with TRBJ2-4; possible D gene TRBD1, 6 bases. CDR3 size: 16 residues. Germline V gene data show CDR1 as MNHNY and CDR2 as SVGAGI (reference sequence). Trimming stripped 6 bases from V and 2 bases from J, with 17 bases between. The CDR3 DNA sequence: TGTGCCAGCAGCCAAGGACAGAGCGTAACCAAAAACATTCAGTACTTC. Amino acids: CASSQGQSVTKNIQYF.

The V call is TRBV5-6, the J call TRBJ1-1; perhaps TRBD1 as D (6 bases). Looked up from germline, CDR1 is SGHDT and CDR2 is YYEEEE. V was cut by 1 base and J by 5 bases, with 9 bases left in between. This CDR3 has 13 residues. The chain's CDR3 is CASSLIRGTEAFF. Written as DNA, the CDR3 is TGTGCCAGCAGCTTGATCAGGGGAACTGAAGCTTTCTTT.